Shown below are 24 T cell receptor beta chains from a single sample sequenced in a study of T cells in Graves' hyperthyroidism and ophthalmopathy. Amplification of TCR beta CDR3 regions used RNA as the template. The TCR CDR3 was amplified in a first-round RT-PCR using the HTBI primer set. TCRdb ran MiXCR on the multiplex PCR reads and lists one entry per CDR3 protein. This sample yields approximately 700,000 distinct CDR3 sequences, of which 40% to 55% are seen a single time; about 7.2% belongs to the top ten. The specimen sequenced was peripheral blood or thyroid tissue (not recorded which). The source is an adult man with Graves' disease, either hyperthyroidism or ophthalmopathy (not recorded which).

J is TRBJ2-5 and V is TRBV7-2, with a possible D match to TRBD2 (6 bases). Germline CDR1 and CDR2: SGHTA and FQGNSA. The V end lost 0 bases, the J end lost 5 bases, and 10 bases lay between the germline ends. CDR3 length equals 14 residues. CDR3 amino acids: CASSLAGGFETQYF. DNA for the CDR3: TGTGCCAGCAGCTTAGCGGGGGGTTTTGAGACCCAGTACTTC.

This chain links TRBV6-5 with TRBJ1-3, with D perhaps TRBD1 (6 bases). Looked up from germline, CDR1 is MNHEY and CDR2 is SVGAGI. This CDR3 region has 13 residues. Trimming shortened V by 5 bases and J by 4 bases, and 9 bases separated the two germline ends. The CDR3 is CASSVTGGNTIYF. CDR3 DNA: TGTGCCAGCAGTGTTACAGGGGGAAACACCATATATTTT.

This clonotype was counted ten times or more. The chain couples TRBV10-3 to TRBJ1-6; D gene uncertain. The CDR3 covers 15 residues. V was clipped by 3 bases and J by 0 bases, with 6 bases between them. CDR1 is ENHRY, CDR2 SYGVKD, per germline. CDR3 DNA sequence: TGTGCCATCAGTGACCGGAGCTCCTATAATTCACCCCTCCACTTT. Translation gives CAISDRSSYNSPLHF.

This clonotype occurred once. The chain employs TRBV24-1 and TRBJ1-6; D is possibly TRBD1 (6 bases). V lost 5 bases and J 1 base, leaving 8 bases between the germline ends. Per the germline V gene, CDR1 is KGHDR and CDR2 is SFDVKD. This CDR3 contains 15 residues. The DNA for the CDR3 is TGTGCCACCAGTGGGACAGCGTCCTATAATTCACCCCTCCACTTT. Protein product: CATSGTASYNSPLHF.

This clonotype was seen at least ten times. The CDR3 nucleotides are TGTGCCAGCAGGACAGGGGAAGGAATGGTTTCACCCCTCCACTTT. Residues: CASRTGEGMVSPLHF. The rearrangement joins TRBV2 to TRBJ1-6, with 8 bases fitting TRBD1. CDR1 and CDR2 from the germline V gene are SNHLY and FYNNEI. The CDR3 is 15 residues long. Trimming removed 6 bases from V and 9 bases from J; junction bases left unmatched: 10.

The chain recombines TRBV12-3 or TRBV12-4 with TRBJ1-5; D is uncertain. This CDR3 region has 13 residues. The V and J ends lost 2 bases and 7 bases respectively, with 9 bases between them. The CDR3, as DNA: TGTGCCAGCAGTTTATATTCGACACAGCCCCAGCATTTT. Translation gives CASSLYSTQPQHF.

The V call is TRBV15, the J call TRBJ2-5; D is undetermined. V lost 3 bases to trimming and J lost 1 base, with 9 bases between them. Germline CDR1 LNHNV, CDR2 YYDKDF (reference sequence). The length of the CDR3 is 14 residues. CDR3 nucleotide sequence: TGTGCCACCAGCAGTTATCGAAGCCAAGAGACCCAGTACTTC. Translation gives CATSSYRSQETQYF.

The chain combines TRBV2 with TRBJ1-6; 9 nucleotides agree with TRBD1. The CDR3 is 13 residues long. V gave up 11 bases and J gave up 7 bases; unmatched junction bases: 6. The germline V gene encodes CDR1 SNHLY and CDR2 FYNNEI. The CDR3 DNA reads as TGTGCCTGGAGGGACAGGGAAAATTCACCCCTCCACTTT. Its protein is CAWRDRENSPLHF.

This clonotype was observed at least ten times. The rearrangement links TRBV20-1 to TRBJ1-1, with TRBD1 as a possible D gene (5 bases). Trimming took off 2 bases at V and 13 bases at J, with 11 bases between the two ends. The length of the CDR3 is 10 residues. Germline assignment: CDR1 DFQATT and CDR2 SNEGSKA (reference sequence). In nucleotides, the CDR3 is TGCAGTGCTAGATGGACATCGAATTTCTTT. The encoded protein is CSARWTSNFF.

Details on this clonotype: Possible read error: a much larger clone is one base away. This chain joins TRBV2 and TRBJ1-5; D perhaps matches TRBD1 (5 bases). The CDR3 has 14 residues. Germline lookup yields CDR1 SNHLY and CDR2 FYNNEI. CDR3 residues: CANSADTDNQPQHF. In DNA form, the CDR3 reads TGTGCCAACAGTGCGGACACCGACAATCAGCCCCAGCATTTT.

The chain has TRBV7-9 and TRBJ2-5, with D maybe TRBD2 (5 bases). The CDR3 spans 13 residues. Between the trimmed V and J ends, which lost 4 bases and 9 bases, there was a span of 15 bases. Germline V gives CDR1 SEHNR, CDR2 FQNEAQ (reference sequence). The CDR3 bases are TGTGCCAGCAGCTCAACTAGAATCCGGGCCCAGTACTTC. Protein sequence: CASSSTRIRAQYF.

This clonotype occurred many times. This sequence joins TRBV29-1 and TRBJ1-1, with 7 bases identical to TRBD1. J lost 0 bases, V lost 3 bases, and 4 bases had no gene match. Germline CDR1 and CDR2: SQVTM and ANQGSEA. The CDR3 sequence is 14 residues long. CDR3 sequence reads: CSVETGRMNTEAFF. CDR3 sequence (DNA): TGCAGCGTTGAGACAGGGAGAATGAACACTGAAGCTTTCTTT.

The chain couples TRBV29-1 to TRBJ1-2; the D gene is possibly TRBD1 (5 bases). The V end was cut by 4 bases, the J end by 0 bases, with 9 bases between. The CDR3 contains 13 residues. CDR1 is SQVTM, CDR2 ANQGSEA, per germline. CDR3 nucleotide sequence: TGCAGCGTTGGAGAACAGGCTAACTATGGCTACACCTTC. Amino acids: CSVGEQANYGYTF.

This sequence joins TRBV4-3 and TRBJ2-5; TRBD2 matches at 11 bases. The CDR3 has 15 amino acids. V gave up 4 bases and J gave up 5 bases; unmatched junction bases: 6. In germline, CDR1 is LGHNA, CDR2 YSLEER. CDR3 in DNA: TGCGCCAGCAGCCCCTCGACTAGCGGGGTTGAGACCCAGTACTTC. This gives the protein CASSPSTSGVETQYF.

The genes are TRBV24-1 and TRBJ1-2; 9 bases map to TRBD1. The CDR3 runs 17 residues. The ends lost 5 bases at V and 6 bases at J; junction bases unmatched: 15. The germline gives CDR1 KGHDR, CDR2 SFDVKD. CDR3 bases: TGTGCCACCAGTGGCCGCCTACCGGGACAGGGCGAGGATGGCTACACCTTC. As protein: CATSGRLPGQGEDGYTF.

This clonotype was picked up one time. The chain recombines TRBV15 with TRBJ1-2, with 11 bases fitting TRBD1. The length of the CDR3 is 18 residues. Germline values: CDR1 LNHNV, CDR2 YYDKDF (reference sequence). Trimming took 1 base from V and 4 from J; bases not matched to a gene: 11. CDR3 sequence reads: CATSRADDWGTGGYGYTF. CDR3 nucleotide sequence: TGTGCCACCAGCAGAGCCGACGACTGGGGGACAGGGGGCTATGGCTACACCTTC.

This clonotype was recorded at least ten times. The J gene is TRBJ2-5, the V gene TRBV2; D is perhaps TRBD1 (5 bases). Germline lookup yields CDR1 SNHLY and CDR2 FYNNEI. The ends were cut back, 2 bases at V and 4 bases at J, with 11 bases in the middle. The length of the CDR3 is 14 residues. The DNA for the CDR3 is TGTGCCAGCAGTGAACTCAGGGTTGGAGAGACCCAGTACTTC. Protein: CASSELRVGETQYF.

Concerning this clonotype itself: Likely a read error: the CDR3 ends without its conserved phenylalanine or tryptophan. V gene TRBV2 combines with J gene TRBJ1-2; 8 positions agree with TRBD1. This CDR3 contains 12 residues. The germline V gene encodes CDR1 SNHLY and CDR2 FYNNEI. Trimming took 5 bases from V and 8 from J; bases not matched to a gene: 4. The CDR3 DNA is TGTGCCAGCAGTTGGACAGGGAGGGGCTACACCCTC. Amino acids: CASSWTGRGYTL.

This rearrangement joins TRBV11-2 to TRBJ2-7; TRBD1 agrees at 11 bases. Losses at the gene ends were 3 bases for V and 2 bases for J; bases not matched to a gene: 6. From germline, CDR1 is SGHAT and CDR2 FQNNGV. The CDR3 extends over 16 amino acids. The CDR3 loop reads CASSFSGQGGAYEQYF. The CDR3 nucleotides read TGTGCCAGCAGCTTCTCGGGACAGGGGGGAGCCTACGAGCAGTACTTC.

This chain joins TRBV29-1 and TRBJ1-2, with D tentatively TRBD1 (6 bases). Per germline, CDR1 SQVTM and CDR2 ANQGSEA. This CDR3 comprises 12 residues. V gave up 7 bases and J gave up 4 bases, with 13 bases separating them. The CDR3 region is CSAMDSPYGYTF. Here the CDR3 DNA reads TGCAGCGCCATGGACAGCCCCTATGGCTACACCTTC.

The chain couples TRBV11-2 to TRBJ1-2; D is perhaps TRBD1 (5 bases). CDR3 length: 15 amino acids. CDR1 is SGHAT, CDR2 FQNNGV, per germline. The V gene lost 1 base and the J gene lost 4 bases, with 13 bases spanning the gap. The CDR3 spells CASSLGQGGSYGYTF. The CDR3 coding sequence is TGTGCCAGCAGCTTAGGGCAGGGAGGGTCCTATGGCTACACCTTC.

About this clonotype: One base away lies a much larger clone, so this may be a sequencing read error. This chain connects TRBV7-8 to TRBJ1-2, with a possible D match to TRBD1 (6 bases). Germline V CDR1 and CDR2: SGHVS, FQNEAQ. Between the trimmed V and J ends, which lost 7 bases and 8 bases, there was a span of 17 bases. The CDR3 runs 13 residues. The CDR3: CASTSGGALGYTF. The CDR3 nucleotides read TGTGCCAGCACCTCGGGGGGGGCATTGGGCTACACCTTC. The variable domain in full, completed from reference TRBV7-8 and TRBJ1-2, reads GAGVSQSPRYKVAKRGQDVALRCDPISGHVSLFWYQQALGQGPEFLTYFQNEAQLDKSGLPSDRFFAERPEGSVSTLKIQRTQQEDSAVYLCASTSGGALGYTFGSGTRLTVV.

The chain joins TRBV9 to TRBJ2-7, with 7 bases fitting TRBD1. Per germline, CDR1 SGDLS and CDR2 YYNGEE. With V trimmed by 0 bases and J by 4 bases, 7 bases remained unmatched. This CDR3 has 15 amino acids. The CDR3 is CASSVGRGRVYEQYF. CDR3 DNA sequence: TGTGCCAGCAGCGTAGGAAGGGGGCGTGTGTACGAGCAGTACTTC. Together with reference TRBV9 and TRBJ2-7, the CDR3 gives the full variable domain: DSGVTQTPKHLITATGQRVTLRCSPRSGDLSVYWYQQSLDQGLQFLIQYYNGEERAKGNILERFSAQQFPDLHSELNLSSLELGDSALYFCASSVGRGRVYEQYFGPGTRLTVT.

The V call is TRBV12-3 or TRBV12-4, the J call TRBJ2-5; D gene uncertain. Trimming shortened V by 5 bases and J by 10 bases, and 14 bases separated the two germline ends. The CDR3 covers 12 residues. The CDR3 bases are TGTGCCAGCAGTGACCCCCCAGTCGACCAGTACTTC. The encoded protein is CASSDPPVDQYF.